These 18 T cell receptor beta chains share one sample of origin, sequenced in a study of blood T cells in healthy people across ages. The authors ran a second PCR of about 6 to 11 cycles using a sample-barcoded 5' primer and a J-beta primer mix. TCRdb re-derived calls from the 5' RACE reads in MiXCR, one entry per CDR3 protein. The sample yields hundreds of thousands of distinct CDR3 sequences, about 30% seen once. The sequenced sample was blood. The receptors here all came from a woman at least 80 years old in good health.

About this clonotype itself: One base away lies a much larger clone, so this may be a sequencing read error. The DNA is left out, because the CDR3 cannot be placed on it with certainty; the CDR3 is given as TCRdb lists it. The chain couples TRBV7-8 to TRBJ2-6; the table calls TRBD1, which could not be checked here. CDR1 and CDR2 (germline): SGHVS, FQNEAQ. 15 amino acids form the CDR3, both terminal residues included. CDR3 protein: CASNSWGAGANVPTF.

The gene calls are TRBV12-3 or TRBV12-4 and TRBJ2-3; D is undetermined. There are 13 residues in the CDR3. Trimming left V 8 bases short and J 6 bases short, with 15 bases between. The CDR3 loop is CASAAIQSDTQYF. The CDR3 nucleotides are TGTGCCAGCGCGGCGATACAGTCCGATACGCAGTATTTT.

The chain is built from TRBV10-3 and TRBJ2-1, with D uncertain. Per germline, CDR1 ENHRY and CDR2 SYGVKD. The CDR3 contains 11 residues. With 11 bases removed from V and 5 bases from J, the gap between germline ends came to 10 bases. DNA for the CDR3: TGTGCCTACGGGCTGAACAATGAGCAGTTCTTC. Its protein is CAYGLNNEQFF.

In this sample, this clonotype turned up many times. J is TRBJ2-7 and V is TRBV29-1; TRBD2 agrees at 7 bases. The germline CDR1 and CDR2 sequences are SQVTM and ANQGSEA. The V segment lost 1 base and the J segment 5 bases; nucleotides outside the gene matches: 8. The CDR3 has 14 residues. The chain's CDR3 is CSVEAGGGSHEQYF. CDR3 bases: TGCAGCGTTGAAGCTGGGGGGGGGTCCCACGAGCAGTACTTC.

This clonotype appeared many times. The chain joins TRBV4-2 to TRBJ2-4; 10 nucleotides agree with TRBD2. V lost 0 bases and J lost 8; bases outside the gene matches: 10. Germline CDR1 is LGHNA and CDR2 is YNFKEQ. The CDR3 length is 17 residues. CDR3 protein: CASSQEAGGDPGDIQYF. For the CDR3, the DNA is TGTGCCAGCAGCCAAGAAGCGGGAGGGGACCCTGGGGACATTCAGTACTTC.

This clonotype appeared many times. The chain combines TRBV5-5 with TRBJ2-6; the D is unclear. V shed 0 bases and J shed 0 bases, with 10 bases lying between them. The CDR3 covers 17 residues. Germline V gene sequence: CDR1 SGHKS, CDR2 YYEKEE (reference sequence). CDR3 DNA: TGTGCCAGCAGCTTGGTAGCAGCCCTCTCTGGGGCCAACGTCCTGACTTTC. Its translation: CASSLVAALSGANVLTF.

The chain is built from TRBV27 and TRBJ1-4; D is possibly TRBD1 (6 bases). V was shortened by 5 bases and J by 4 bases, with 26 bases between the two germline ends. CDR1 and CDR2 from the germline V gene are MNHEY and SMNVEV (reference sequence). CDR3 length: 19 residues. The CDR3 spells CASSVRRVGLGGLNEKLFF. CDR3 in DNA: TGTGCCAGCAGTGTAAGACGGGTGGGCCTGGGGGGCCTTAATGAAAAACTGTTTTTT.

V usage is TRBV7-3 and J usage is TRBJ2-7; D not certain. The J call may be mistaken, given a closer DNA end match to TRBJ2-5. Per the germline V gene, CDR1 is SGHTA and CDR2 is FQGTGA. CDR3 length: 12 amino acids. CDR3 nucleotide sequence: TGTGCCAGCAGACCCTACCGGGAGACCCAGTACTTC. It translates to CASRPYRETQYF.

V is TRBV10-3 and J is TRBJ2-7; 10 bases line up with TRBD2. Germline values: CDR1 ENHRY, CDR2 SYGVKD. Trimming at V came to 9 bases and at J to 0 bases, leaving 5 bases not matched to a gene. This CDR3 has 14 amino acids. DNA of the CDR3: TGTGCCATTTCCGGGACTAGCGACTCCTACGAGCAGTACTTC. It encodes CAISGTSDSYEQYF.

This clonotype has just a few counts. This rearrangement joins TRBV11-2 to TRBJ2-3; perhaps TRBD2 as D (7 bases). The CDR3 covers 15 residues. V dropped 4 bases and J dropped 6 bases, with 17 bases sitting between them. The germline CDR1 and CDR2 sequences are SGHAT and FQNNGV. This chain's CDR3 is CASSSGGGKLDTQYF. CDR3 in DNA: TGTGCCAGCAGCTCTGGGGGGGGCAAGTTGGATACGCAGTATTTT.

This clonotype was counted ten times or more. This chain joins TRBV24-1 and TRBJ2-1, with TRBD2 matching over 9 bases. The CDR3 totals 17 residues. Germline V gene sequence: CDR1 KGHDR, CDR2 SFDVKD. J lost 2 bases, V lost 4 bases, and 8 bases had no gene match. The CDR3: CATSENSIAGAYNEQFF. CDR3 nucleotide sequence: TGTGCCACCAGTGAAAACTCAATAGCGGGGGCCTACAATGAGCAGTTCTTC.

This clonotype was detected only a few times. V gene TRBV6-2 or TRBV6-3 combines with J gene TRBJ1-6, with unresolved D. The CDR3 totals 16 residues. Germline V gene lookup returns CDR1 MNHEY and CDR2 SVGEGT. Trimming removed 4 bases at V and 2 bases at J, with 12 bases between. CDR3: CASSFPRQTYNSPLHF. The CDR3 DNA reads TGTGCCAGCAGTTTCCCTCGGCAGACCTATAATTCACCCCTCCACTTT.

Comments on this clonotype: A read error may explain this, as a much larger clone is one base away. The gene calls are TRBV4-1 and TRBJ1-4, with D unclear. CDR3 length equals 16 residues. Per the germline V gene, CDR1 is MGHRA and CDR2 is YSYEKL. CDR3 nucleotide sequence: TGCGCCAGCAGCCAAGGGTTGGCGGTAACTAATGAAAAACGGTTTTTT. Protein: CASSQGLAVTNEKRFF.

This clonotype has a count of ten or more. In DNA form, the CDR3 reads TGTGCCAGCAGCCCTAGTGGGGCAGAGAAGAACTATGGCTACACCTTC. The encoded protein is CASSPSGAEKNYGYTF. The chain is built from TRBV7-2 and TRBJ1-2; tentatively, D is TRBD1 (5 bases). V shed 5 bases and J shed 2 bases, with 18 bases lying between them. From germline, CDR1 is SGHTA and CDR2 FQGNSA. This CDR3 is built from 16 residues.

As to this clonotype: A much larger clone lies one base from this, so it may be a read error. The chain links TRBV6-6 to TRBJ1-4; 7 bases fit TRBD1. The CDR3 spans 14 residues. CDR1 and CDR2 from the germline V gene are MNHNY and SVGAGI (reference sequence). V shed 11 bases, J shed 8 bases, and the junction held 14 bases outside the gene matches. For the CDR3, the DNA is TGTGCCGGCACCAAAGACAGGGTCGTAGAAAAACTGTTTTTT. It yields the protein CAGTKDRVVEKLFF.

This clonotype was detected ten times or more. The chain has TRBV7-3 and TRBJ2-5; D may be TRBD2 (5 bases). This CDR3 has 14 amino acids. CDR1 and CDR2 from the germline V gene are SGHTA and FQGTGA. Trimming left V 3 bases short and J 1 base short, with 9 bases between. In DNA form, the CDR3 reads TGTGCCAGCAGCTTGACCGGGATCCAAGAGACCCAGTACTTC. Translation gives CASSLTGIQETQYF. The whole variable domain, filled in from reference TRBV7-3 and TRBJ2-5, reads GAGVSQTPSNKVTEKGKYVELRCDPISGHTALYWYRQSLGQGPEFLIYFQGTGAADDSGLPNDRFFAVRPEGSVSTLKIQRTERGDSAVYLCASSLTGIQETQYFGPGTRLLVL.

Details on this clonotype: Given a much more abundant clone one base away, this may be a read error. The V and J genes are TRBV20-1 and TRBJ2-5; possible D gene TRBD2, 5 bases. Germline lookup yields CDR1 DFQATT and CDR2 SNEGSKA (reference sequence). This CDR3 comprises 11 residues. Trimming shortened V by 6 bases and J by 11 bases, and 16 bases separated the two germline ends. CDR3: CSATLENEQYF. CDR3 DNA sequence: TGCAGTGCGACACTAGAAAATGAGCAGTACTTC.

In this sample, this clonotype turned up many times. The chain joins TRBV20-1 to TRBJ2-7; D is possibly TRBD1 or TRBD2 (6 bases each). There are 12 residues in the CDR3. In germline, CDR1 is DFQATT, CDR2 SNEGSKA (reference sequence). Trimming took 6 bases from V and 12 from J, leaving 21 bases between them. CDR3 residues: CSAEKGGDSWYF. The CDR3 DNA reads as TGCAGTGCAGAGAAGGGGGGTGATAGTTGGTACTTC.